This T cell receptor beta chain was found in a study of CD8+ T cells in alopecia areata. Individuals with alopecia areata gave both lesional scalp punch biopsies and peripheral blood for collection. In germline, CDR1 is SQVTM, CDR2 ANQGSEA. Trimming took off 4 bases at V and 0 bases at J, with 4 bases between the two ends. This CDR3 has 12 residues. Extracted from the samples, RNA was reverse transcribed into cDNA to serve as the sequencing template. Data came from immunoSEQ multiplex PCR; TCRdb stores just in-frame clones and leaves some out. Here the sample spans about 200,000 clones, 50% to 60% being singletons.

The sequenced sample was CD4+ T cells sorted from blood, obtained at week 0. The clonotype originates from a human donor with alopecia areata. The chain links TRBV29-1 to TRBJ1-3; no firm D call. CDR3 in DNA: TGCAGCGTTGTTGGCTCTGGAAACACCATATATTTT. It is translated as CSVVGSGNTIYF.